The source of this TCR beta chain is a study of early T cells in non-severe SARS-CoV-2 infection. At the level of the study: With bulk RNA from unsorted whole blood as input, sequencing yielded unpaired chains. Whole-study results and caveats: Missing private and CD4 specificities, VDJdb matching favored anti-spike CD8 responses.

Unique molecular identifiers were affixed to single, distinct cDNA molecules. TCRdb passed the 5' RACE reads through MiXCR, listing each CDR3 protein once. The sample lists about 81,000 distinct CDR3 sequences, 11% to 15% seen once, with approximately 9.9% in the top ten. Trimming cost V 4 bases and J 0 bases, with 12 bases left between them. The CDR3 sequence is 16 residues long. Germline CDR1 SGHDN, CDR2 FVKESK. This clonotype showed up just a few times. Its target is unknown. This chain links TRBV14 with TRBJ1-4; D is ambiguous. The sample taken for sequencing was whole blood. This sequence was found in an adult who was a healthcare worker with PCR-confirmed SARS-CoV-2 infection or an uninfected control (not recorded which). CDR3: CASSRGDAATNEKLFF. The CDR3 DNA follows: TGTGCCAGCAGCCGGGGAGACGCCGCAACTAATGAAAAACTGTTTTTT.